Included here is one TCR beta chain sequence, with context. This specimen includes other DNA sequences encoding the same CDR3. The data belong to a study of shared clonotypes between healthy human individuals. Trimming took off 4 bases at V and 2 bases at J, with 6 bases between the two ends. This CDR3 comprises 13 residues. From germline, CDR1 is SGHRS and CDR2 YFSETQ. Using immunoSEQ multiplex PCR, the repertoire was profiled, and TCRdb retains in-frame clones only, with some absent. The sample yields roughly 2.5 million clones, approximately 94% seen once. J is TRBJ2-2 and V is TRBV5-1; D is unclear. This TCR was recovered from a man aged 18 to 30 in good health. Sequencing was carried out using naive CD4+ T cells sorted from blood. The subset: CD45RA+ positively selected. The CDR3 region has the DNA TGCGCCAGCAGCCCATCAAACACCGGGGAGCTGTTTTTT. Protein product: CASSPSNTGELFF.